This record covers a single TCR beta chain. Antigen unknown. In the PCR, 60 Vbeta and 13 Jbeta primers were used. Profiled with immunoSEQ multiplex PCR; TCRdb holds only in-frame clones, not every one. The profile covers roughly 190,000 clones, with around 79% appearing a single time and 1.5% to 2% taken by the ten largest. The data belong to a study of cytomegalovirus exposure and HLA in healthy donors. Healthy bone marrow donors supplied every sample. Germline V gives CDR1 ENHRY, CDR2 SYGVKD. Trimming cost V 7 bases and J 1 base; bases outside gene matches: 2. The CDR3 consists of 13 residues. Study-level points and caveats: Owing to their indistinguishability, certain V segments, notably TRBV6-2 and TRBV6-3, were excluded. Data from an earlier analysis indicated that most TCR beta V segments were productive either about 87% or about 30% of the time.

The specimen was PBMCs. The receptor was derived from a young woman in good health and CMV-seronegative. This chain uses TRBV10-3 with TRBJ1-1; 8 positions match TRBD1. CDR3 nucleotides: TGTGCCATCATAGGACAGGGGAACACTGAAGCTTTCTTT. Translating it yields CAIIGQGNTEAFF.